The present T cell receptor (beta chain) was sequenced within a study of radiotherapy plus CTLA-4 blockade in lung cancer (dated by TCRdb to 2017 to 2018). General notes on the study: Among enrolled patients, roughly 18% had an objective response and roughly 31% reached disease control. What the authors observed across the whole study: TCR clones derived from tumors expanded in peripheral blood after treatment with radiotherapy and ipilimumab. The strongest predictors of response were reported to be early dynamic shifts in blood T cell clones along with a rise in serum interferon-beta following radiation.

Receptor amplification or capture employed the immunoSEQ multiplex PCR assay. TCRdb provides this immuneACCESS table in a form limited to in-frame rearrangements. Some clones are lacking; in checked studies, under half of them reflect an unresolved V gene, and why the rest are absent is not known. The table for this sample lists roughly 50,000 clones; 88% of them were counted only once. 7.8% of the sample goes to the ten largest clones. The junction shows trimming of 0 bases on V and 2 bases on J, and the gene matches do not reach 1 base of it. From cysteine to phenylalanine, the CDR3 is 17 amino acids long. The CDR3 DNA has 51 bases and is translated from base 1. Taken from the germline V gene, the CDR1 and CDR2 loops are LGHNA and YSLEER. Concerning this clone: What antigen it recognizes has not been identified. It has no much larger one-base neighbor in the sample; base qualities were not kept.

The study tested focal radiation therapy combined with CTLA-4 blockade (ipilimumab) in patients with chemo-refractory metastatic non-small-cell lung cancer. Recombination connected TRBV4-3 to TRBJ2-4, with 13 central nucleotides matching TRBD2. Specimen: peripheral blood, collected from a patient treated with radiotherapy plus ipilimumab. This receptor was taken from a human donor with non-small cell lung cancer whose response to radiotherapy plus ipilimumab could not be evaluated. The CDR3 is CASSQEGLAGTKNIQYF. The DNA sequence is as follows: TGCGCCAGCAGCCAAGAGGGACTAGCGGGAACCAAAAACATTCAGTACTTC.